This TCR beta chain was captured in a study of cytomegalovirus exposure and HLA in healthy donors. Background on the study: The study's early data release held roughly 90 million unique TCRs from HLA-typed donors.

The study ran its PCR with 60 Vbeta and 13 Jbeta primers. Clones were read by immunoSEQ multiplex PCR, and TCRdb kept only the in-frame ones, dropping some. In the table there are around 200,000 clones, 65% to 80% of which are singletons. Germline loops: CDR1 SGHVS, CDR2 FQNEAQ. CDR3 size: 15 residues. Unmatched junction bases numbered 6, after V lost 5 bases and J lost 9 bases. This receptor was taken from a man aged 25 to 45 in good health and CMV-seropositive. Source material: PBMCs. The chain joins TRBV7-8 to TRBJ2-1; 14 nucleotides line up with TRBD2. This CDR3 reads CASSAGLAGGFEQFF. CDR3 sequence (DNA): TGTGCCAGCAGCGCCGGACTAGCGGGGGGCTTTGAGCAGTTCTTC. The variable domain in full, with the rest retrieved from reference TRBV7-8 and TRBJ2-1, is GAGVSQSPRYKVAKRGQDVALRCDPISGHVSLFWYQQALGQGPEFLTYFQNEAQLDKSGLPSDRFFAERPEGSVSTLKIQRTQQEDSAVYLCASSAGLAGGFEQFFGPGTRLTVL.